Below, 16 T cell receptor beta chains from the same sample are listed, as sequenced in a study of ipilimumab plus nivolumab after autologous stem cell transplantation. Assay used: immunoSEQ multiplex PCR; TCRdb lists only in-frame clones, some missing. The sample consists of more than 15,000 clones, 79% of them appearing once. Sequencing was performed on PBMCs, taken in a trial of ipilimumab plus nivolumab as post-transplant consolidation. These TCRs come from a male donor with diffuse large B-cell lymphoma.

The chain is built from TRBV27 and TRBJ2-1; D is possibly TRBD2 (7 bases). Germline values: CDR1 MNHEY, CDR2 SMNVEV (reference sequence). Trimming left V 1 base short and J 7 bases short, with 17 bases between. There are 16 residues in the CDR3. The CDR3: CASSLWGREWLNEQFF. The CDR3 DNA reads TGTGCCAGCAGTTTATGGGGGCGGGAGTGGCTAAATGAGCAGTTCTTC.

The rearrangement links TRBV19 to TRBJ1-1; D is ambiguous. The CDR3 has 12 amino acids. Trimming stripped 2 bases from V and 4 bases from J, with 5 bases between. Germline CDR1 is LNHDA and CDR2 is SQIVND (reference sequence). CDR3 protein: CASSIKGTEAFF. CDR3 DNA: TGTGCCAGTAGTATAAAAGGCACTGAAGCTTTCTTT.

This clone turned up a few times. This chain joins TRBV4-1 and TRBJ1-2; D unclear. V was shortened by 1 base and J by 4 bases, with 7 bases between the two germline ends. CDR3 size: 13 residues. CDR1 is MGHRA, CDR2 YSYEKL, per germline. In DNA, the CDR3 is TGCGCCAGCAGCCAAGGGTCGGGCTATGGCTACACCTTC. Its translation is CASSQGSGYGYTF.

The J gene is TRBJ1-2, the V gene TRBV7-3; D is uncertain. Between the trimmed V and J ends, which lost 2 bases and 7 bases, there was a span of 11 bases. CDR3 length: 13 amino acids. Germline V gene lookup returns CDR1 SGHTA and CDR2 FQGTGA. CDR3 nucleotide sequence: TGTGCCAGCAGCTTAGTAGAGGAAGGTGGCTACACCTTC. The encoded protein is CASSLVEEGGYTF.

The chain joins TRBV7-9 to TRBJ2-3, with 9 bases identical to TRBD1. Germline loops: CDR1 SEHNR, CDR2 FQNEAQ (reference sequence). With V trimmed by 3 bases and J by 4 bases, 11 bases remained unmatched. This CDR3 contains 17 residues. CDR3 in DNA: TGTGCCAGCAGCTTCGGGTTGACAGGGGGTTTCGCAGATACGCAGTATTTT. It translates to CASSFGLTGGFADTQYF.

The genes are TRBV9 and TRBJ1-3; D perhaps matches TRBD1 (5 bases). Trimming took off 0 bases at V and 2 bases at J, with 12 bases between the two ends. Germline CDR1 reads SGDLS; CDR2 reads YYNGEE. The CDR3 contains 16 residues. CDR3 sequence reads: CASSVAQVGAGNTIYF. The CDR3 DNA sequence: TGTGCCAGCAGCGTAGCCCAGGTAGGGGCTGGAAACACCATATATTTT.

This clone appeared once. V usage is TRBV5-5 and J usage is TRBJ2-7; 9 bases are shared with TRBD2. The germline V gene has CDR1 SGHKS and CDR2 YYEKEE (reference sequence). This CDR3 has 13 amino acids. J lost 6 bases, V lost 2 bases, and 3 bases had no gene match. DNA for the CDR3: TGTGCCAGCAGCTTCGCTAGCGGGACCGAGCAGTACTTC. Translated: CASSFASGTEQYF. Full variable domain (missing parts from reference TRBV5-5 and TRBJ2-7): DAGVTQSPTHLIKTRGQQVTLRCSPISGHKSVSWYQQVLGQGPQFIFQYYEKEERGRGNFPDRFSARQFPNYSSELNVNALLLGDSALYLCASSFASGTEQYFGPGTRLTVT.

The chain carries TRBV29-1 and TRBJ1-1; the match to TRBD1 covers 8 bases. Germline V lookup: CDR1 SQVTM, CDR2 ANQGSEA. Trimming removed 2 bases from V and 3 bases from J; junction bases left unmatched: 2. This CDR3 is 13 amino acids long. The DNA for the CDR3 is TGCAGCGTTGAACAGGGGGCGGACACTGAAGCTTTCTTT. It is translated as CSVEQGADTEAFF.

The chain links TRBV11-3 to TRBJ2-7, with 7 bases identical to TRBD2. Germline V CDR1 and CDR2: SGHNT, YENEEA. The CDR3 length is 15 residues. V dropped 5 bases and J dropped 10; count of bases not matched to a gene: 17. CDR3 bases: TGTGCCAGCAGCGCCCCCTCGAGCGGGGAGAGCCATCAGTACTTC. Protein sequence: CASSAPSSGESHQYF.

This chain connects TRBV4-1 to TRBJ1-2, with D unresolved. The CDR3 spans 13 residues. Trimming removed 4 bases at V and 0 bases at J, with 6 bases between. Germline V gives CDR1 MGHRA, CDR2 YSYEKL. Here the CDR3 reads CASSPLPNYGYTF. The CDR3 DNA sequence: TGCGCCAGCAGCCCACTACCTAACTATGGCTACACCTTC.

This clone rates as medium-sized. The rearrangement uses TRBV27 and TRBJ1-2; TRBD1 might be the D (6 bases). Germline assignment: CDR1 MNHEY and CDR2 SMNVEV (reference sequence). This CDR3 comprises 13 residues. Trimming removed 7 bases at V and 4 bases at J, with 13 bases between. CDR3 in DNA: TGTGCCAGCATGGGGGGCGCCAGCTATGGCTACACCTTC. Encoded protein: CASMGGASYGYTF.

The genes are TRBV10-3 and TRBJ1-5, with a weak D call TRBD1 (6 bases). Per the germline V gene, CDR1 is ENHRY and CDR2 is SYGVKD. V was shortened by 3 bases and J by 5 bases, with 14 bases between the two germline ends. The CDR3 is 15 residues long. CDR3 loop: CAISEKSGVYQPQHF. In nucleotides, the CDR3 is TGTGCCATCAGTGAAAAATCAGGGGTCTATCAGCCCCAGCATTTT.

The V gene is TRBV6-5, the J gene TRBJ1-1; D may be TRBD1 (5 bases). V dropped 3 bases and J dropped 5 bases, with 7 bases sitting between them. The germline CDR1 and CDR2 sequences are MNHEY and SVGAGI. CDR3 length: 12 residues. The CDR3 sequence: CASSYTGTEAFF. For the CDR3, the DNA is TGTGCCAGCAGTTATACAGGTACTGAAGCTTTCTTT.

This clone was picked up a small number of times. The junction and the germline gene differ at one end; a read error may be behind it. This chain uses TRBV7-8 with TRBJ1-2, with D maybe TRBD1 (5 bases). Looked up from germline, CDR1 is SGHVS and CDR2 is FQNEAQ. The CDR3 has 12 residues. This CDR3 reads CASSLGGYYWAF. CDR3 DNA: TGTGCCAGCAGCTTAGGGGGGTACTACTGGGCCTTC.

The chain recombines TRBV29-1 with TRBJ1-1, with a tentative D call TRBD1 (6 bases). CDR3 length equals 16 residues. The V gene lost 2 bases and the J gene lost 4 bases, with 20 bases spanning the gap. The germline V gene encodes CDR1 SQVTM and CDR2 ANQGSEA. Here the CDR3 reads CSVERAGGRFLTEAFF. In DNA, the CDR3 is TGCAGCGTTGAAAGAGCGGGGGGGCGGTTTCTCACTGAAGCTTTCTTT.

The rearrangement links TRBV5-1 to TRBJ2-2; D might be TRBD2 (5 bases). Per the germline V gene, CDR1 is SGHRS and CDR2 is YFSETQ. CDR3 length equals 18 residues. Trimming left V 0 bases short and J 2 bases short, with 17 bases between. The CDR3 reads CASSLAGLPPRNTGELFF. CDR3 bases: TGCGCCAGCAGCTTGGCCGGACTCCCTCCACGTAACACCGGGGAGCTGTTTTTT. Full variable domain (remainder filled in from reference TRBV5-1 and TRBJ2-2): KAGVTQTPRYLIKTRGQQVTLSCSPISGHRSVSWYQQTPGQGLQFLFEYFSETQRNKGNFPGRFSGRQFSNSRSEMNVSTLELGDSALYLCASSLAGLPPRNTGELFFGEGSRLTVL.